The 14 T cell receptor beta chains presented below share a single source sample, sequenced in a study of human T cells and chemical hapten exposure. MiXCR, applied by TCRdb to the RACE reads, yields one record per CDR3 protein. The repertoire holds a few hundred thousand distinct CDR3 sequences, with almost 8% as singletons. Time point indicated: pre-sensitization, week 0. As to treatment: therapeutic diphenylcyclopropenone sensitization with weekly scalp DPC. Here the sequenced sample was whole blood, taken in connection with sensitization to the hapten diphenylcyclopropenone (DPC). The receptors were gathered from a man younger than 35 with alopecia areata. Some clones in this sample may be carry-over from other donors' samples.

The chain links TRBV29-1 to TRBJ2-7; D gene ambiguous. V lost 6 bases to trimming and J lost 3 bases, with 15 bases between them. Germline V gene lookup returns CDR1 SQVTM and CDR2 ANQGSEA. The CDR3 is 13 amino acids. CDR3 in DNA: TGCAGCGTGGGCCAGCCGACAAACTACGAGCAGTACTTC. This gives the protein CSVGQPTNYEQYF.

The chain employs TRBV7-2 and TRBJ1-1; TRBD1 is a possible D gene (5 bases). V was shortened by 1 base and J by 7 bases, with 16 bases between the two germline ends. The V gene's germline CDR1 is SGHTA and CDR2 FQGNSA. The CDR3 is 15 residues long. CDR3 nucleotide sequence: TGTGCCAGCAGCTTAGGCAGAGTGGGGACCGATGAAGCTTTCTTT. Translating it yields CASSLGRVGTDEAFF. Full variable domain (outside the CDR3, taken from reference TRBV7-2 and TRBJ1-1): GAGVSQSPSNKVTEKGKDVELRCDPISGHTALYWYRQSLGQGLEFLIYFQGNSAPDKSGLPSDRFSAERTGGSVSTLTIQRTQQEDSAVYLCASSLGRVGTDEAFFGQGTRLTVV.

This clonotype was observed a handful of times. The CDR3 sequence: CASSYALSTGKHEQFF. CDR3 nucleotides: TGTGCCAGCAGTTACGCCCTTTCGACAGGGAAGCATGAGCAGTTCTTC. The chain is built from TRBV6-6 and TRBJ2-1, with TRBD1 matching over 7 bases. Germline trimming cut 2 bases from V and 8 bases from J; bases unmatched to any gene: 12. There are 16 residues in the CDR3. CDR1 is MNHNY and CDR2 is SVGAGI in the germline V gene (reference sequence).

The V call is TRBV5-6, the J call TRBJ2-3; tentative D call: TRBD1 (5 bases). Between the trimmed V and J ends, which lost 2 bases and 0 bases, there was a span of 10 bases. The CDR3 is 15 residues long. Germline assignment: CDR1 SGHDT and CDR2 YYEEEE. This chain's CDR3 is CASSFSQGSTDTQYF. DNA of the CDR3: TGTGCCAGCAGCTTCTCCCAGGGTAGCACAGATACGCAGTATTTT.

The rearrangement links TRBV14 to TRBJ2-5; maybe TRBD1 (6 bases). Per the germline V gene, CDR1 is SGHDN and CDR2 is FVKESK. V dropped 2 bases and J dropped 2 bases, with 12 bases sitting between them. The CDR3 loop spans 15 amino acids. The CDR3 bases are TGTGCCAGCAGCCAACAGACAGGCTCACAAGAGACCCAGTACTTC. This gives the protein CASSQQTGSQETQYF.

The chain couples TRBV20-1 to TRBJ2-7; 14 nucleotides agree with TRBD2. Germline CDR1 DFQATT, CDR2 SNEGSKA (reference sequence). Trimming at V came to 3 bases and at J to 4 bases, leaving 5 bases not matched to a gene. The CDR3 is 15 residues long. CDR3 residues: CSAREGLAGGYEQYF. Here the CDR3 DNA reads TGCAGTGCTAGGGAAGGACTAGCGGGGGGATACGAGCAGTACTTC.

The chain is built from TRBV5-1 and TRBJ2-1; 9 positions agree with TRBD1. The V gene end was trimmed by 2 bases and the J gene end by 6 bases; junction bases not matched to a gene: 3. The CDR3 has 14 residues. Germline CDR1 SGHRS, CDR2 YFSETQ. As DNA, the CDR3 is TGCGCCAGCAGCTTACAGGGGGCGAGCAATGAGCAGTTCTTC. This translates into CASSLQGASNEQFF.

The rearrangement uses TRBV28 and TRBJ2-7; the D call may be TRBD1 or TRBD2 (5 bases each). Germline V gene data show CDR1 as MDHEN and CDR2 as SYDVKM. The CDR3 covers 17 residues. V lost 3 bases and J lost 3, with 21 bases in between. CDR3 amino acids: CASSFQAGTGPNYEQYF. CDR3 sequence (DNA): TGTGCCAGCAGTTTTCAGGCCGGAACGGGACCAAACTACGAGCAGTACTTC.

The chain is built from TRBV11-2 and TRBJ1-6; D is unclear. The V gene's germline CDR1 is SGHAT and CDR2 FQNNGV. This CDR3 spans 17 amino acids. Trimming removed 4 bases from V and 0 bases from J, with 13 bases in between. CDR3 region: CASSSLRRSSYNSPLHF. In nucleotides, the CDR3 is TGTGCCAGCAGCTCCCTCCGGAGGAGCTCCTATAATTCACCCCTCCACTTT.

The chain combines TRBV7-2 with TRBJ2-3; the match to TRBD2 covers 10 bases. The length of the CDR3 is 16 residues. Germline lookup yields CDR1 SGHTA and CDR2 FQGNSA. V lost 5 bases to trimming and J lost 2 bases; unmatched junction nucleotides: 7. The CDR3 is CASSKRTSGFTDTQYF. The CDR3 nucleotides read TGTGCCAGCAGCAAAAGGACTAGCGGTTTCACAGATACGCAGTATTTT.

The genes are TRBV6-6 and TRBJ1-5; 7 bases match TRBD1. CDR1 and CDR2 from the germline V gene are MNHNY and SVGAGI (reference sequence). Losses at the gene ends were 7 bases for V and 5 bases for J; bases not matched to a gene: 5. The CDR3 runs 13 residues. The CDR3 here is CASNRDSYQPQHF. CDR3 nucleotide sequence: TGTGCCAGCAATCGGGACAGTTATCAGCCCCAGCATTTT.

The chain recombines TRBV28 with TRBJ2-7; tentative D call: TRBD1 (5 bases). The germline CDR1 and CDR2 sequences are MDHEN and SYDVKM. This CDR3 comprises 14 residues. Trimming took 2 bases from V and 5 from J, leaving 13 bases between them. The CDR3 region is CASSLTFRAHEQYF. The CDR3 bases are TGTGCCAGCAGTTTAACGTTCAGGGCCCACGAGCAGTACTTC.

This clonotype was counted between two and nine times. The rearrangement links TRBV6-5 to TRBJ1-3; D gene unclear. V lost 6 bases and J lost 4, with 4 bases in between. Germline V gene data show CDR1 as MNHEY and CDR2 as SVGAGI. There are 11 residues in the CDR3. CDR3: CASRSGNTIYF. DNA of the CDR3: TGTGCCAGCAGGTCCGGAAACACCATATATTTT.

This chain links TRBV6-5 with TRBJ2-2; the D gene is possibly TRBD2 (5 bases). The CDR3 has 14 amino acids. The ends were cut back, 0 bases at V and 7 bases at J, with 9 bases in the middle. The germline V gene encodes CDR1 MNHEY and CDR2 SVGAGI. DNA for the CDR3: TGTGCCAGCAGTTACTCATACGGAGGCGGGGAGCTGTTTTTT. Its protein product is CASSYSYGGGELFF.